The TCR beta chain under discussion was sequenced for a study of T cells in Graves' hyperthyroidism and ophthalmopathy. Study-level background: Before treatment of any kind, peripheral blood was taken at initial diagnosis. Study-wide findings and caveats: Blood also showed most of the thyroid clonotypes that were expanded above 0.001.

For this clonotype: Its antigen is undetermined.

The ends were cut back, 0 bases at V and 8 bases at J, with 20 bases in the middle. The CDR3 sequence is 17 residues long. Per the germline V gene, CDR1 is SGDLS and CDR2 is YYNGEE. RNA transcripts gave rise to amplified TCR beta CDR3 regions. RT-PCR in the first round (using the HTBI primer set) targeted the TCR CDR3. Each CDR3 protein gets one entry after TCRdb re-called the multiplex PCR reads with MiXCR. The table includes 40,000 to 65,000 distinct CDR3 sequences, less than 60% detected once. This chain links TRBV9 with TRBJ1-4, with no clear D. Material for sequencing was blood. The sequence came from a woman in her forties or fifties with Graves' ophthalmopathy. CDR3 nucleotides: TGTGCCAGCAGCGTAGATGAGTTCTCTGGGGTGTTAGAAAAACTGTTTTTT. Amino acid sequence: CASSVDEFSGVLEKLFF.